The clone carrying this T cell receptor beta chain was found once. What it recognizes is unknown. Each depressed patient was pairwise matched to a non-depressed control for sex, age, current smoking status and body mass index. Patient depression severity was moderate to severe. The method was immunoSEQ multiplex PCR; TCRdb's version includes in-frame clones alone and lacks a portion of them. The sample yields approximately 12,000 clones, 85% to 95% seen once. This entry belongs to a study of untreated major depressive disorder. The study, taken as a whole, reports: Sequencing showed nonsignificant TRBV25-01 and TRBV02-01 differences matching flow cytometry. The small study sample limits how generally findings apply. Depressed patients' CD4+ T cells carried increased TRBV05-01 (Vbeta 5.1) usage versus control CD4+ T cells.

V shed 8 bases and J 0 bases; nucleotides not matched to a gene: 14. Per germline, CDR1 LNHDA and CDR2 SQIVND (reference sequence). The CDR3 covers 17 residues. V gene TRBV19 combines with J gene TRBJ2-5; 8 bases fit TRBD2. Sequenced sample: CD4+ T cells from PBMCs. The source is a woman in her thirties with major depressive disorder. The CDR3 coding sequence is TGTGCCAGTCGATCCAGGGAAACTAGCGGTTACCAAGAGACCCAGTACTTC. Encoded protein: CASRSRETSGYQETQYF.